Sequencing of this TCR beta chain was carried out in a study of shared clonotypes between healthy human individuals. The study drew all its donors from Caucasian adults living in Nashville, Tennessee. Repertoires were generated with immunoSEQ multiplex PCR, while TCRdb's copy carries only in-frame clones and drops some. The data hold roughly 2.2 million clones, with over 85% observed a single time. V shed 5 bases, J shed 1 base, and the junction held 7 bases outside the gene matches. Germline values: CDR1 SGHAT, CDR2 FQDESV (reference sequence). This CDR3 has 15 residues. The chain has TRBV11-1 and TRBJ1-2; 7 nucleotides align to TRBD1. The sequenced sample was naive CD4+ T cells from PBMCs. The subset was: CD45RA+ positively selected. This clonotype was obtained from a man between 18 and 29 years old in good health. Some clones in this sample may be carry-over from other donors' samples. The CDR3 spells CASSPNRDSNYGYTF. The DNA for the CDR3 is TGTGCCAGCAGCCCAAACCGGGACAGTAACTATGGCTACACCTTC.